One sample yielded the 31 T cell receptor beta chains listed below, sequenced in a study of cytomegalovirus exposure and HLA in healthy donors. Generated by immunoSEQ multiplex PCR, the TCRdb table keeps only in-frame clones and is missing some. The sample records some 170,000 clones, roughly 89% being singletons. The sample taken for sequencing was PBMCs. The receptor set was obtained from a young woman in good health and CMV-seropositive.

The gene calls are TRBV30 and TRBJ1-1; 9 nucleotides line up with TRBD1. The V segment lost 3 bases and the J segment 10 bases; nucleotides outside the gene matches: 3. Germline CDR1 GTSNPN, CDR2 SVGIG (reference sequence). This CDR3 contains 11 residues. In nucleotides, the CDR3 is TGTGCCTGGAGCGGACAGGGGTTAGCTTTCTTT. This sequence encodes CAWSGQGLAFF.

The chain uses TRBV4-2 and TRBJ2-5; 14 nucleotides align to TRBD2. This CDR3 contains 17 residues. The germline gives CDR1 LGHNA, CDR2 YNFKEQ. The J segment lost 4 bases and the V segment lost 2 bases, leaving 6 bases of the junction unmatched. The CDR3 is CASSQTGTSGRGETQYF. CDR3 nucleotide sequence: TGTGCCAGCAGCCAAACCGGGACTAGCGGGAGAGGAGAGACCCAGTACTTC.

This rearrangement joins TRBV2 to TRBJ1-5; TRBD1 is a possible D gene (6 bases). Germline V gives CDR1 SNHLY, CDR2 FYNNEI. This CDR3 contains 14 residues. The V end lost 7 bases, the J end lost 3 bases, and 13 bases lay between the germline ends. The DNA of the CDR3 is TGTGCCAGCAACTCCAGGGGAATCAATCAGCCCCAGCATTTT. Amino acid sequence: CASNSRGINQPQHF.

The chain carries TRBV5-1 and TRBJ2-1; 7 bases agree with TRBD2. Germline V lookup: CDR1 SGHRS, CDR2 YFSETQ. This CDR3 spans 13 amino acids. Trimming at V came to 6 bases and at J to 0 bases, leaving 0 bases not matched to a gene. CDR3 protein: CASKRDSYNEQFF. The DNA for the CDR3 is TGCGCCAGCAAGCGGGACTCCTACAATGAGCAGTTCTTC.

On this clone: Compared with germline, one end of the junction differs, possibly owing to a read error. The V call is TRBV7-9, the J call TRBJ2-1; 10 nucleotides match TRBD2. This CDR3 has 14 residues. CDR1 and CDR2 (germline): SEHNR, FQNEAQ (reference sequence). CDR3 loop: CASSIAGGNNEQFF. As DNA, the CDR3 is TGTGCCAGCAGCATAGCGGGAGGCAACAATGAGCAGTTCTTC.

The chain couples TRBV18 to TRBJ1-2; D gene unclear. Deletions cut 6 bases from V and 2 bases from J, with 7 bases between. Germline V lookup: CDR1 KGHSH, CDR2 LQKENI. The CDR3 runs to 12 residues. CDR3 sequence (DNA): TGTGCCAGCTCTCGGGAAAACTATGGCTACACCTTC. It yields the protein CASSRENYGYTF.

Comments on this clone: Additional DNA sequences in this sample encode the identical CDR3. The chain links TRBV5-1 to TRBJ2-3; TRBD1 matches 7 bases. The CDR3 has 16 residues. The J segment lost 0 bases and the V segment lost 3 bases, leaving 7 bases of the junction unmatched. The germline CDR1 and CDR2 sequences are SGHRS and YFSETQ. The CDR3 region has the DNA TGCGCCAGCAGCTCTACCGGGACAGATAGCACAGATACGCAGTATTTT. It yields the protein CASSSTGTDSTDTQYF.

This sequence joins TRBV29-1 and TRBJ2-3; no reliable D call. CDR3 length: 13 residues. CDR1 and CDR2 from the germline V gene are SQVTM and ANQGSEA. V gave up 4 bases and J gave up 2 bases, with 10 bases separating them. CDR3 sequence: CSVARLLTDTQYF. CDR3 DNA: TGCAGCGTTGCGAGACTGCTCACAGATACGCAGTATTTT.

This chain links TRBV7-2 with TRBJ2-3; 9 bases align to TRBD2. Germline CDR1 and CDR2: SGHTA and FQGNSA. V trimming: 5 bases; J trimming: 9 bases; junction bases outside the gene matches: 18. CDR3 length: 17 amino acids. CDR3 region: CASSRRPSGIFDRTQYF. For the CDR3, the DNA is TGTGCCAGCAGCCGCCGCCCTAGCGGGATATTCGACCGGACGCAGTATTTT.

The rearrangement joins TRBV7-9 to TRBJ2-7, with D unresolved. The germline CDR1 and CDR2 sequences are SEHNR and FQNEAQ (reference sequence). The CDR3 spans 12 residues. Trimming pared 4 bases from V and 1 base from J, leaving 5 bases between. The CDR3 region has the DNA TGTGCCAGCAGCTCGGTTTCCTACGAGCAGTACTTC. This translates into CASSSVSYEQYF.

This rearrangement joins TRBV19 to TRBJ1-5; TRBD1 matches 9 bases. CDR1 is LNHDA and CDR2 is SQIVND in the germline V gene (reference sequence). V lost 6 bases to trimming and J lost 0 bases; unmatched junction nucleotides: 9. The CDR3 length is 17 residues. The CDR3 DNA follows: TGTGCCAGTAGGGCGGACAGGGGACCTTATAGCAATCAGCCCCAGCATTTT. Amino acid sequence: CASRADRGPYSNQPQHF.

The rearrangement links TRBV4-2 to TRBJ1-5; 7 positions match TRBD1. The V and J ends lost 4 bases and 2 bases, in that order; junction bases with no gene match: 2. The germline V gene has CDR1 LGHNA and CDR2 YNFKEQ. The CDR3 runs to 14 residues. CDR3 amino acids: CASSPGTGNQPQHF. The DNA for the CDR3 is TGTGCCAGCAGCCCCGGGACAGGCAATCAGCCCCAGCATTTT.

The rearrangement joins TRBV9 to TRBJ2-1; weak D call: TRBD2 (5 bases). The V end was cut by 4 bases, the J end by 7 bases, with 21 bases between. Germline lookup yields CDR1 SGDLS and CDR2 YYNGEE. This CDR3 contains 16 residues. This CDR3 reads CASSPRSEGVGNEQFF. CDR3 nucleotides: TGTGCCAGCAGCCCCCGGTCCGAGGGAGTTGGGAATGAGCAGTTCTTC.

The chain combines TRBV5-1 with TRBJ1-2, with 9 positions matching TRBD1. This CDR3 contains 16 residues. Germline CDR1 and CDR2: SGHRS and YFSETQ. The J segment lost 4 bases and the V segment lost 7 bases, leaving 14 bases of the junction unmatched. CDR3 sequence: CASSPGTGHGFYGYTF. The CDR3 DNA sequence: TGCGCCAGCTCACCCGGGACAGGGCATGGGTTCTATGGCTACACCTTC.

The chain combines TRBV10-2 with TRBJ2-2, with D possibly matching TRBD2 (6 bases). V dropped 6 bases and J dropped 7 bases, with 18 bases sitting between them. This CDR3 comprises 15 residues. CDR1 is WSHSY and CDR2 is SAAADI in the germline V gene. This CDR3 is CASRRGLSGGGELFF. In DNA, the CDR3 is TGCGCCAGCAGACGCGGACTAAGTGGAGGCGGGGAGCTGTTTTTT.

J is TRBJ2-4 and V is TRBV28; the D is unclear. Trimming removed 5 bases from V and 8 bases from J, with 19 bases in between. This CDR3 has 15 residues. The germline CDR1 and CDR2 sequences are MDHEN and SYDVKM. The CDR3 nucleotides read TGTGCCAGCAGTGAAGGCGAGGCCCTGGCAGACATTCAGTACTTC. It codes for CASSEGEALADIQYF.

DNA of the CDR3: TGTGCCAGCTCACCACGGACAGGGGGCATTGGCGAGCAGTACTTC. Translation gives CASSPRTGGIGEQYF. The genes are TRBV18 and TRBJ2-7, with TRBD1 identical over 11 bases. With V trimmed by 1 base and J by 6 bases, 5 bases remained unmatched. Germline V gene data show CDR1 as KGHSH and CDR2 as LQKENI. The CDR3 covers 15 residues. Variable domain in full (rest from reference TRBV18 and TRBJ2-7): NAGVMQNPRHLVRRRGQEARLRCSPMKGHSHVYWYRQLPEEGLKFMVYLQKENIIDESGMPKERFSAEFPKEGPSILRIQQVVRGDSAAYFCASSPRTGGIGEQYFGPGTRLTVT.

The CDR3 bases are TGTGCCAGCAGCAAAGAAGAGCGGGAGAGCTCCTACGAGCAGTACTTC. This gives the protein CASSKEERESSYEQYF. This chain uses TRBV21-1 with TRBJ2-7; the table gives TRBD2 as D, unverified against the DNA. TRBV21-1 is a pseudogene locus. The CDR3 runs 16 residues.

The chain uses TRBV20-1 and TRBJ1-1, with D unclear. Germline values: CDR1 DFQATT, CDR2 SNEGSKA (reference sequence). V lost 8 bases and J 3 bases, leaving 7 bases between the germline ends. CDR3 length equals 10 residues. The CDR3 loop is CSPSYTEAFF. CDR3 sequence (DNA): TGCAGTCCGTCCTACACTGAAGCTTTCTTT.

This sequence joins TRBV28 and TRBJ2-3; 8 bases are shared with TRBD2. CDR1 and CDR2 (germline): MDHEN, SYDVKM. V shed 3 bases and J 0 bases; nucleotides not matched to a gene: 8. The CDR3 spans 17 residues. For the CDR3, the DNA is TGTGCCAGCAGTTTCTACCTAGCGGGTTTTAGCACAGATACGCAGTATTTT. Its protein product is CASSFYLAGFSTDTQYF. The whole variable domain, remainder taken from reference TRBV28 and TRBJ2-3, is DVKVTQSSRYLVKRTGEKVFLECVQDMDHENMFWYRQDPGLGLRLIYFSYDVKMKEKGDIPEGYSVSREKKERFSLILESASTNQTSMYLCASSFYLAGFSTDTQYFGPGTRLTVL.

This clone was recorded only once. The CDR3 DNA is TGTGCCAGCGAAGGTAGTACTAGCGGGTACAATGAGCAGTTCTTC. It yields the protein CASEGSTSGYNEQFF. The V and J genes are TRBV27 and TRBJ2-1, with 9 bases lining up with TRBD2. The CDR3 length is 15 residues. V shed 8 bases and J 4 bases; nucleotides not matched to a gene: 9. Germline loops: CDR1 MNHEY, CDR2 SMNVEV (reference sequence).

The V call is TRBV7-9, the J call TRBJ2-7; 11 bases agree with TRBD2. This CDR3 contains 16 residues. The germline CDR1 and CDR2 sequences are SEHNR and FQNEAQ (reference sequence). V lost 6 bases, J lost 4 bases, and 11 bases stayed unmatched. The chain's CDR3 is CASSHSGTSGLYEQYF. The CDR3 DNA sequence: TGTGCCAGCAGTCATTCCGGGACTAGCGGTCTTTACGAGCAGTACTTC.

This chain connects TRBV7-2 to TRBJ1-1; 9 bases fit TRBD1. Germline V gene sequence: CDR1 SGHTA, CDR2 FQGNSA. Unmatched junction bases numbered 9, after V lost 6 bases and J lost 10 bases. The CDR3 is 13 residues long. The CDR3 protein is CASSSTGGTSAFF. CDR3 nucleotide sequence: TGTGCCAGCAGTTCGACAGGGGGGACGTCAGCTTTCTTT.

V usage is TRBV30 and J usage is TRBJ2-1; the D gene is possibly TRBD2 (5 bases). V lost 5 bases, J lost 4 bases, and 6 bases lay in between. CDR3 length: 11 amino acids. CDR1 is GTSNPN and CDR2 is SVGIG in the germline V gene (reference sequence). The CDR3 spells CAWGSYNEQFF. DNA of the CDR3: TGTGCCTGGGGGAGTTACAATGAGCAGTTCTTC.

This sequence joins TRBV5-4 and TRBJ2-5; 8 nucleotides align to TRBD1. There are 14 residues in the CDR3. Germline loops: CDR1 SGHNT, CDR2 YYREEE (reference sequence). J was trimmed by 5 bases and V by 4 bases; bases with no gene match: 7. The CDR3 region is CASSKTGVQETQYF. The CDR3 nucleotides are TGTGCCAGCAGCAAGACAGGGGTCCAGGAGACCCAGTACTTC.

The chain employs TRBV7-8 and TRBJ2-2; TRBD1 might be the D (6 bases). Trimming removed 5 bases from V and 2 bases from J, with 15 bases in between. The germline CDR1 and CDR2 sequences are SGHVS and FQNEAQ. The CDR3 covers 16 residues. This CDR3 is CASSPQPQGNTGELFF. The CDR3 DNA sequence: TGTGCCAGCAGCCCCCAGCCACAGGGAAACACCGGGGAGCTGTTTTTT.

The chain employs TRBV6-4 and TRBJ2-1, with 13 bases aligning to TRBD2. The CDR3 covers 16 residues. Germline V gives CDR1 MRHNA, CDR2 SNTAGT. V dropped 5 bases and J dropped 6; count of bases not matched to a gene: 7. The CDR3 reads CASSHGLAGAANEQFF. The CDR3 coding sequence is TGTGCCAGCAGTCACGGACTAGCGGGAGCAGCCAATGAGCAGTTCTTC.

The CDR3 reads CASSPKGQTDEQYF. CDR3 DNA sequence: TGTGCCAGCAGCCCGAAAGGACAGACTGACGAGCAGTACTTC. V gene TRBV7-9 combines with J gene TRBJ2-7, with a possible D match to TRBD1 (6 bases). The germline V gene encodes CDR1 SEHNR and CDR2 FQNEAQ (reference sequence). The V end lost 5 bases, the J end lost 5 bases, and 16 bases lay between the germline ends. This CDR3 has 14 amino acids.

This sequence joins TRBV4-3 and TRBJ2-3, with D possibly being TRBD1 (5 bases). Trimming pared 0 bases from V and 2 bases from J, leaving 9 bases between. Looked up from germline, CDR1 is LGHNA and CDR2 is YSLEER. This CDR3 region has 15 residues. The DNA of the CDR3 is TGCGCCAGCAGCCAAGATTGGGGCTTCACAGATACGCAGTATTTT. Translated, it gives CASSQDWGFTDTQYF.

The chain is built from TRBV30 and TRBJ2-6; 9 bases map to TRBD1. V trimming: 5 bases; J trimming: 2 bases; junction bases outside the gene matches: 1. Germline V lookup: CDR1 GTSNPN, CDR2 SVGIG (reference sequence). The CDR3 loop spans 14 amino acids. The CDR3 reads CAWGTGTGANVLTF. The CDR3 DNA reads TGTGCCTGGGGGACAGGGACTGGGGCCAACGTCCTGACTTTC.

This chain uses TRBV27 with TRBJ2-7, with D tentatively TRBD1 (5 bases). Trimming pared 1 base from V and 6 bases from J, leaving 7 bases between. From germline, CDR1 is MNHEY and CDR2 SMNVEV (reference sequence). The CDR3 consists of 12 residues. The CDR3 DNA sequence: TGTGCCAGCAGTTTATTAGGGGCCGAGCAGTACTTC. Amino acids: CASSLLGAEQYF.